The 28 T cell receptor beta chains below come from one sample, sequenced in a study of T cells after yellow fever vaccination. TCRdb fed the 5' RACE reads into MiXCR, producing one record per CDR3 protein. The profile shows a few hundred thousand distinct CDR3 sequences, around 6.5% of them singletons. The input for sequencing was PBMCs, taken 5 days after the yellow fever booster vaccination. These receptors all come from a man aged 25 to 40 who received the YFV17D yellow fever vaccine.

This clonotype was observed a handful of times. V and J are TRBV20-1 and TRBJ2-5; a possible D gene is TRBD2 (6 bases). Trimming left V 6 bases short and J 2 bases short, with 10 bases between. This CDR3 has 12 amino acids. Germline V gives CDR1 DFQATT, CDR2 SNEGSKA (reference sequence). The DNA of the CDR3 is TGCAGTGCCAGGGACTGGCAAGAGACCCAGTACTTC. This sequence encodes CSARDWQETQYF.

The sample holds many counts of this clonotype. V gene TRBV12-3 or TRBV12-4 combines with J gene TRBJ2-4, with D perhaps TRBD1 or TRBD2 (5 bases each). V shed 9 bases and J shed 4 bases, with 13 bases lying between them. This CDR3 comprises 13 residues. Here the CDR3 reads CASSGTVKNIQYF. The CDR3 bases are TGTGCCAGTTCCGGGACGGTAAAAAACATTCAGTACTTC.

V is TRBV9 and J is TRBJ2-3; perhaps D is TRBD1 or TRBD2 (5 bases each). In germline, CDR1 is SGDLS, CDR2 YYNGEE. CDR3 length equals 13 residues. V was shortened by 3 bases and J by 5 bases, with 10 bases between the two germline ends. CDR3 amino acids: CASSAWDGDTQYF. In DNA form, the CDR3 reads TGTGCCAGCAGCGCCTGGGACGGAGATACGCAGTATTTT. Looking up the rest from reference TRBV9 and TRBJ2-3 gives the full variable domain: DSGVTQTPKHLITATGQRVTLRCSPRSGDLSVYWYQQSLDQGLQFLIQYYNGEERAKGNILERFSAQQFPDLHSELNLSSLELGDSALYFCASSAWDGDTQYFGPGTRLTVL.

This clonotype was recorded many times. DNA of the CDR3: TGTGCCAGCACGGACAGCATCTACAATGAGCAGTTCTTC. It is translated as CASTDSIYNEQFF. The V and J genes are TRBV6-2 or TRBV6-3 and TRBJ2-1; tentative D call: TRBD1 (6 bases). In germline, CDR1 is MNHEY, CDR2 SVGEGT. The CDR3 has 13 amino acids. The germline V and J ends were trimmed by 7 bases and 3 bases, with 10 bases remaining between them.

This sequence joins TRBV20-1 and TRBJ2-1; a weak D match, TRBD2 (5 bases). Germline loops: CDR1 DFQATT, CDR2 SNEGSKA (reference sequence). The germline V and J ends were trimmed by 2 bases and 8 bases, with 16 bases remaining between them. This CDR3 comprises 14 residues. CDR3 sequence: CSARSVTSGYEQFF. Here the CDR3 DNA reads TGCAGTGCTAGATCAGTGACAAGCGGCTATGAGCAGTTCTTC.

This clonotype was observed many times. This chain uses TRBV29-1 with TRBJ2-7; TRBD2 matches at 14 bases. Unmatched junction bases numbered 7, after V lost 7 bases and J lost 5 bases. Germline V gene lookup returns CDR1 SQVTM and CDR2 ANQGSEA. This CDR3 comprises 14 residues. CDR3 sequence: CSAAGLAGVDEQYF. The CDR3 DNA follows: TGCAGCGCTGCGGGACTAGCGGGAGTTGACGAGCAGTACTTC.

This clonotype was detected a few times. The chain couples TRBV12-3 or TRBV12-4 to TRBJ1-5; 7 nucleotides agree with TRBD1. V trimming: 5 bases; J trimming: 1 base; junction bases outside the gene matches: 8. CDR3 size: 16 residues. The CDR3 DNA is TGTGCCAGCAGTCCCTCCGGGACAGTAAGCAATCAGCCCCAGCATTTT. It codes for CASSPSGTVSNQPQHF.

This clonotype was counted a few times. The V gene is TRBV12-3 or TRBV12-4, the J gene TRBJ2-7; 7 bases map to TRBD2. The CDR3 spans 14 residues. J gave up 0 bases and V 5 bases, and 4 bases lay outside the gene matches. The CDR3 spells CASSTGGFSYEQYF. The DNA of the CDR3 is TGTGCCAGCAGTACGGGAGGCTTCTCCTACGAGCAGTACTTC.

This clonotype has ten or more counts. This chain joins TRBV29-1 and TRBJ2-3; no firm D call. V dropped 7 bases and J dropped 5 bases, with 16 bases sitting between them. The CDR3 totals 13 residues. CDR1 is SQVTM, CDR2 ANQGSEA, per germline. CDR3 loop: CSAILAGRDTQYF. The CDR3 nucleotides are TGCAGCGCCATCTTAGCCGGGCGAGATACGCAGTATTTT.

This clonotype has at least ten counts. This rearrangement joins TRBV5-1 to TRBJ2-2, with a possible D match to TRBD2 (5 bases). Per the germline V gene, CDR1 is SGHRS and CDR2 is YFSETQ. The CDR3 length is 16 residues. Trimming removed 1 base from V and 0 bases from J, with 10 bases in between. DNA for the CDR3: TGCGCCAGCAGCTTGAATCCACTAGCGAACACCGGGGAGCTGTTTTTT. It codes for CASSLNPLANTGELFF.

Concerning this clonotype itself: A single base separates this from a much larger clone, so it may be a read error. The chain combines TRBV12-3 or TRBV12-4 with TRBJ2-2; 7 nucleotides agree with TRBD2. The CDR3 contains 16 residues. CDR3 DNA: TGTGCCAGCAGTCCCCGGGGGGTACCCAACACCGGGAAGCTGTTTTTT. Amino acids: CASSPRGVPNTGKLFF.

This sequence joins TRBV10-3 and TRBJ2-3; no definite D call. Germline-derived CDR1 and CDR2 are ENHRY and SYGVKD. CDR3 size: 15 residues. V lost 6 bases and J lost 2, with 15 bases in between. CDR3 nucleotide sequence: TGTGCCATCAGCGCCCCGGATCTCCACACAGATACGCAGTATTTT. This gives the protein CAISAPDLHTDTQYF.

This clonotype was seen repeatedly, ten times or more. V gene TRBV5-1 combines with J gene TRBJ2-1; 12 bases line up with TRBD2. CDR1 is SGHRS and CDR2 is YFSETQ in the germline V gene. Losses at the gene ends were 2 bases for V and 2 bases for J; bases not matched to a gene: 5. The CDR3 covers 17 residues. CDR3 in DNA: TGCGCCAGCAGCTTTGGCGCTAGCGGGAGGGCCTACAATGAGCAGTTCTTC. Translating it yields CASSFGASGRAYNEQFF.

In its sample, this clonotype was seen many times. CDR3 loop: CSASSLAGGLEQYF. The CDR3 bases are TGCAGTGCTAGTTCGCTAGCGGGAGGGTTAGAGCAGTACTTC. The chain joins TRBV20-1 to TRBJ2-7; 12 bases fit TRBD2. The V gene's germline CDR1 is DFQATT and CDR2 SNEGSKA (reference sequence). J lost 7 bases, V lost 3 bases, and 7 bases had no gene match. CDR3 length equals 14 residues.

This clonotype was recorded at least ten times. The J gene is TRBJ2-1, the V gene TRBV20-1; maybe TRBD2 (6 bases). The CDR3 runs 13 residues. CDR1 and CDR2 (germline): DFQATT, SNEGSKA (reference sequence). V shed 3 bases and J shed 6 bases, with 12 bases lying between them. The CDR3 DNA is TGCAGTGCTAGTTATCTGGGAGGCAATGAGCAGTTCTTC. The encoded protein is CSASYLGGNEQFF.

This clonotype was seen repeatedly, ten times or more. The V and J genes are TRBV6-2 or TRBV6-3 and TRBJ1-5, with D possibly matching TRBD1 (5 bases). Trimming shortened V by 0 bases and J by 7 bases, and 13 bases separated the two germline ends. This CDR3 region has 15 residues. Germline assignment: CDR1 MNHEY and CDR2 SVGEGT. The CDR3 loop reads CASSYSSGTGQPQHF. In DNA, the CDR3 is TGTGCCAGCAGTTACTCCTCAGGGACGGGGCAGCCCCAGCATTTT.

This clonotype was counted between two and nine times. The chain links TRBV11-2 to TRBJ2-5, with 7 nucleotides matching TRBD2. This CDR3 has 18 amino acids. Germline assignment: CDR1 SGHAT and CDR2 FQNNGV. V lost 4 bases to trimming and J lost 5 bases; unmatched junction nucleotides: 19. CDR3 sequence: CASSSPRGPRELPETQYF. DNA of the CDR3: TGTGCCAGCAGCTCCCCACGGGGCCCGCGGGAGCTCCCGGAGACCCAGTACTTC.

V is TRBV6-1 and J is TRBJ2-1, with 9 bases lining up with TRBD1. The trim removed 4 bases at V and 9 bases at J, leaving 7 bases unmatched. The CDR3 runs 14 residues. CDR1 MNHNS and CDR2 SASEGT come from the germline V gene. The CDR3 loop is CASSGRDRAREQFF. The CDR3 DNA reads TGTGCCAGCAGTGGCCGGGACAGGGCGCGTGAGCAGTTCTTC.

This clonotype showed up many times. In DNA, the CDR3 is TGTGCTAGTGGTAGGACTAGCGGGAGCAACTACGAGCAGTACTTC. Translating it yields CASGRTSGSNYEQYF. This chain uses TRBV12-5 with TRBJ2-7, with 13 bases aligning to TRBD2. Germline trimming cut 5 bases from V and 3 bases from J; bases unmatched to any gene: 4. This CDR3 comprises 15 residues. Germline lookup yields CDR1 LGHNT and CDR2 FRNRAP.

This sequence joins TRBV7-2 and TRBJ1-5; D unclear. V was pared by 7 bases and J by 0 bases, with 13 bases between. The germline gives CDR1 SGHTA, CDR2 FQGNSA. This CDR3 is 15 amino acids long. CDR3 region: CASTRSGGSNQPQHF. CDR3 sequence (DNA): TGTGCCAGCACCAGAAGCGGTGGTAGCAATCAGCCCCAGCATTTT. Full variable domain (rest looked up from reference TRBV7-2 and TRBJ1-5): GAGVSQSPSNKVTEKGKDVELRCDPISGHTALYWYRQSLGQGLEFLIYFQGNSAPDKSGLPSDRFSAERTGGSVSTLTIQRTQQEDSAVYLCASTRSGGSNQPQHFGDGTRLSIL.

This clonotype has ten or more counts. The chain combines TRBV11-2 with TRBJ2-7, with 9 bases aligning to TRBD2. CDR3 size: 16 residues. Trimming cost V 5 bases and J 0 bases; bases outside gene matches: 8. CDR1 and CDR2 from the germline V gene are SGHAT and FQNNGV. CDR3 residues: CASSAKGSGSSYEQYF. In DNA form, the CDR3 reads TGTGCCAGCAGCGCAAAAGGTAGCGGGAGCTCCTACGAGCAGTACTTC.

This clonotype was counted ten times or more. V usage is TRBV5-1 and J usage is TRBJ2-1; D is undetermined. The CDR3 runs 11 residues. CDR1 is SGHRS, CDR2 YFSETQ, per germline. Trimming cost V 4 bases and J 5 bases, with 4 bases left between them. The CDR3 nucleotides read TGCGCCAGCAGCCCTAACAATGAGCAGTTCTTC. This sequence encodes CASSPNNEQFF. The whole variable domain, remainder taken from reference TRBV5-1 and TRBJ2-1, is KAGVTQTPRYLIKTRGQQVTLSCSPISGHRSVSWYQQTPGQGLQFLFEYFSETQRNKGNFPGRFSGRQFSNSRSEMNVSTLELGDSALYLCASSPNNEQFFGPGTRLTVL.

The chain employs TRBV27 and TRBJ2-7; possibly TRBD1 for D (6 bases). Trimming took 0 bases from V and 5 from J, leaving 14 bases between them. CDR1 and CDR2 (germline): MNHEY, SMNVEV (reference sequence). This CDR3 comprises 15 residues. The CDR3: CASSLSSTGSHEQYF. The CDR3 region has the DNA TGTGCCAGCAGTTTATCGTCCACAGGGTCCCACGAGCAGTACTTC.

This clonotype was counted at least ten times. This chain connects TRBV29-1 to TRBJ2-7; 7 nucleotides line up with TRBD1. The CDR3 runs to 14 residues. Germline loops: CDR1 SQVTM, CDR2 ANQGSEA. J lost 2 bases, V lost 4 bases, and 8 bases had no gene match. The CDR3 region is CSVADLGGAYEQYF. The CDR3, as DNA: TGCAGCGTTGCCGACCTAGGGGGCGCCTACGAGCAGTACTTC.

Notes on this clonotype: This may come from a read error, since a much larger clone is one base off. V gene TRBV5-6 combines with J gene TRBJ2-7; D is perhaps TRBD1 or TRBD2 (5 bases each). This CDR3 is 12 amino acids long. From germline, CDR1 is SGHDT and CDR2 YYEEEE. As DNA, the CDR3 is TGTGCCAGCAGCTTGTCGAGGGGCGAGCAGCACTTC. It specifies CASSLSRGEQHF.

The sample holds a few counts of this clonotype. The rearrangement links TRBV7-2 to TRBJ1-5; D gene ambiguous. The germline CDR1 and CDR2 sequences are SGHTA and FQGNSA. Between the trimmed V and J ends, which lost 7 bases and 6 bases, there was a span of 16 bases. The CDR3 sequence is 14 residues long. Here the CDR3 reads CASTTPLPGQPQHF. The CDR3 nucleotides read TGTGCCAGCACCACGCCGCTACCGGGTCAGCCCCAGCATTTT.

This clonotype was counted between two and nine times. The chain has TRBV6-1 and TRBJ2-3, with a tentative D call TRBD2 (6 bases). The CDR3 is 13 amino acids. The V end was cut by 8 bases, the J end by 4 bases, with 13 bases between. Germline V gene sequence: CDR1 MNHNS, CDR2 SASEGT. DNA for the CDR3: TGTGCCAGCCGGGACTTAGCTTCAGATACGCAGTATTTT. This sequence encodes CASRDLASDTQYF.

This clonotype was seen only a few times. This chain links TRBV12-3 or TRBV12-4 with TRBJ1-6; D might be TRBD1 (5 bases). The CDR3 spans 19 residues. The V and J ends lost 3 bases and 10 bases respectively, with 28 bases between them. The CDR3 reads CASSFSQGGGWSTNSPLHF. CDR3 nucleotide sequence: TGTGCCAGCAGTTTTTCGCAGGGCGGTGGGTGGAGTACTAACTCACCCCTCCACTTT.